The present T cell receptor (beta chain) was sequenced within a study of blood T cells in healthy people across ages. The V gene's germline CDR1 is MNHEY and CDR2 SMNVEV (reference sequence). V lost 8 bases, J lost 4 bases, and 12 bases lay in between. The CDR3 length is 13 residues. Note on this clonotype: Its specificity is not known.

General study findings and limits: Observed TCR beta diversity per million T cells went down as age went up. This fall followed a roughly linear course with age. Versus aged donors, long-lived donors had higher diversity and more naive CD4+ cells.

Next came a second PCR, run for about 6 to 12 cycles, which used a sample-barcoded 5' primer along with a J-beta primer mix. TCRdb used MiXCR to reprocess the 5' RACE reads, holding one entry per CDR3 protein. Of some 1,500,000 distinct CDR3 sequences in the sample, approximately 43% are singletons; the top ten hold about 4.1%. Sequencing was carried out using blood. The chain carries TRBV27 and TRBJ2-1; D call uncertain. This TCR was recovered from a woman aged 18-30 years in good health. CDR3 amino acids: CASGLDDYNEQFF. CDR3 DNA sequence: TGTGCCAGCGGCTTAGACGATTACAATGAGCAGTTCTTC.